A single sample gave rise to the 29 T cell receptor beta chains below, sequenced in a study of T cell responses to AZD1222 COVID-19 vaccine. The table came from immunoSEQ multiplex PCR; TCRdb's copy has only in-frame clones and leaves some out. The sample lists some 90,000 clones, around nine tenths occurring once. Here the sequenced sample was peripheral blood, taken on day 0 of AZD1222 vaccination. All receptors derive from an adult in good health.

The V and J genes are TRBV18 and TRBJ2-3; D not resolved. Germline lookup yields CDR1 KGHSH and CDR2 LQKENI. The CDR3 loop spans 15 amino acids. V was shortened by 5 bases and J by 6 bases, with 18 bases between the two germline ends. CDR3: CASSSLGPPGDTQYF. CDR3 DNA: TGTGCCAGCTCATCCCTAGGCCCGCCCGGGGATACGCAGTATTTT.

This clone was detected once. The chain uses TRBV18 and TRBJ2-1, with 7 bases that match TRBD1. With 2 bases clipped from V and 9 bases from J, the junction kept 7 bases outside the gene matches. Germline loops: CDR1 KGHSH, CDR2 LQKENI. The CDR3 covers 14 residues. The CDR3 bases are TGTGCCAGCTCACCAGCGAGGGGGCGCAGTGAGCAGTTCTTC. It codes for CASSPARGRSEQFF.

The chain has TRBV19 and TRBJ1-2; D gene uncertain. With 3 bases removed from V and 2 bases from J, the gap between germline ends came to 19 bases. The CDR3 totals 17 residues. Per the germline V gene, CDR1 is LNHDA and CDR2 is SQIVND (reference sequence). The CDR3 here is CASSMRADARRNYGYTF. The CDR3 bases are TGTGCCAGTAGTATGAGGGCAGACGCCCGAAGGAACTATGGCTACACCTTC. Variable domain in full (rest from reference TRBV19 and TRBJ1-2): DGGITQSPKYLFRKEGQNVTLSCEQNLNHDAMYWYRQDPGQGLRLIYYSQIVNDFQKGDIAEGYSVSREKKESFPLTVTSAQKNPTAFYLCASSMRADARRNYGYTFGSGTRLTVV.

This chain links TRBV7-3 with TRBJ1-1, with D perhaps TRBD1 (5 bases). The germline CDR1 and CDR2 sequences are SGHTA and FQGTGA. V was trimmed by 5 bases and J by 6 bases, leaving 13 bases between them. The CDR3 loop spans 13 amino acids. CDR3 DNA: TGTGCCAGCAGCCGACAGTCAAGTTCTGAAGCTTTCTTT. Its translation is CASSRQSSSEAFF.

The CDR3 sequence: CASSWSSGRANNEQFF. CDR3 DNA sequence: TGTGCCAGCAGTTGGAGTAGCGGGAGGGCCAACAATGAGCAGTTCTTC. The gene calls are TRBV6-5 and TRBJ2-1; 11 bases line up with TRBD2. CDR1 and CDR2 from the germline V gene are MNHEY and SVGAGI. The CDR3 consists of 16 residues. The junction had 7 bases not matched to a gene; V was cut back by 4 bases and J by 5 bases.

The chain links TRBV6-6 to TRBJ1-3; 8 bases map to TRBD1. The CDR3 runs to 14 residues. V dropped 6 bases and J dropped 4; count of bases not matched to a gene: 5. Looked up from germline, CDR1 is MNHNY and CDR2 is SVGAGI (reference sequence). The DNA of the CDR3 is TGTGCCAGCAGGTCCGGACAGGGCGGAAACACCATATATTTT. Translated: CASRSGQGGNTIYF.

J is TRBJ2-7 and V is TRBV6-6, with 7 bases matching TRBD2. Trimming cost V 4 bases and J 4 bases; bases outside gene matches: 13. The length of the CDR3 is 16 residues. The V gene's germline CDR1 is MNHNY and CDR2 SVGAGI (reference sequence). CDR3 bases: TGTGCCAGCAGTTCCTCCGGGGGGTCAAGGGGATACGAGCAGTACTTC. Protein product: CASSSSGGSRGYEQYF.

The gene calls are TRBV19 and TRBJ2-2; D possibly uses TRBD1 or TRBD2 (6 bases each). Germline-derived CDR1 and CDR2 are LNHDA and SQIVND (reference sequence). The CDR3 consists of 14 residues. The V end was cut by 6 bases, the J end by 6 bases, with 14 bases between. The CDR3 coding sequence is TGTGCCAGTAGGCTCGGTAGGGGGGCCGGGGAGCTGTTTTTT. Amino acid sequence: CASRLGRGAGELFF.

The chain is built from TRBV19 and TRBJ1-5; maybe TRBD1 (5 bases). V was cut by 11 bases and J by 2 bases, with 19 bases left in between. The CDR3 has 15 amino acids. Germline CDR1 and CDR2: LNHDA and SQIVND (reference sequence). The CDR3 DNA is TGTGCCGCCCGCGGGGGAGCCCATGGCAATCAGCCCCAGCATTTT. It encodes CAARGGAHGNQPQHF.

This chain links TRBV30 with TRBJ1-2; weak D call: TRBD1 (5 bases). Trimming removed 0 bases at V and 8 bases at J, with 10 bases between. Germline assignment: CDR1 GTSNPN and CDR2 SVGIG (reference sequence). The CDR3 consists of 12 residues. CDR3 residues: CAWSVPGTGYTF. CDR3 nucleotides: TGTGCCTGGAGTGTACCGGGGACCGGCTACACCTTC.

The V gene is TRBV25-1, the J gene TRBJ1-2, with no clear D. Trimming left V 0 bases short and J 6 bases short, with 8 bases between. Per germline, CDR1 MGHDK and CDR2 SYGVNS. The CDR3 sequence is 13 residues long. In DNA, the CDR3 is TGTGCCAGCAGTGAATACCGGGTCCATGGCTACACCTTC. This gives the protein CASSEYRVHGYTF.

This clone appeared a few times. This chain joins TRBV12-5 and TRBJ2-1; D is unresolved. Germline-derived CDR1 and CDR2 are LGHNT and FRNRAP. The V end lost 7 bases, the J end lost 1 base, and 8 bases lay between the germline ends. This CDR3 contains 13 residues. As DNA, the CDR3 is TGTGCTAGTGCCCCTCCGTCCTACAATGAGCAGTTCTTC. This gives the protein CASAPPSYNEQFF.

The rearrangement uses TRBV14 and TRBJ2-1; D is possibly TRBD2 (5 bases). Germline-derived CDR1 and CDR2 are SGHDN and FVKESK. The CDR3 is 15 amino acids. The ends were cut back, 1 base at V and 8 bases at J, with 15 bases in the middle. The CDR3 is CASSQGRTYSDEQFF. Here the CDR3 DNA reads TGTGCCAGCAGCCAAGGCAGGACTTATTCGGATGAGCAGTTCTTC.

Only a few counts were recorded for this clone. This chain links TRBV10-1 with TRBJ2-7; the D gene could be TRBD1 or TRBD2 (5 bases each). V was clipped by 6 bases and J by 0 bases, with 12 bases between them. From germline, CDR1 is WNHNN and CDR2 SYGVQD (reference sequence). CDR3 length: 14 residues. This chain's CDR3 is CASSRDASSYEQYF. Written as DNA, the CDR3 is TGCGCCAGCAGCCGGGACGCCAGCTCCTACGAGCAGTACTTC.

This chain connects TRBV19 to TRBJ1-4; possibly TRBD1 for D (5 bases). This CDR3 has 15 residues. With 5 bases removed from V and 2 bases from J, the gap between germline ends came to 12 bases. CDR1 LNHDA and CDR2 SQIVND come from the germline V gene (reference sequence). CDR3 amino acids: CASSVGTATNEKLFF. CDR3 nucleotides: TGTGCCAGTAGTGTTGGGACGGCCACTAATGAAAAACTGTTTTTT.

The V gene is TRBV12-3 or TRBV12-4, the J gene TRBJ1-2, with 8 bases matching TRBD1. The CDR3 spans 13 residues. V gave up 7 bases and J gave up 7 bases; unmatched junction bases: 8. The CDR3 DNA follows: TGTGCCAGCACCTATGCGGACAGGGTTGGCTACACCTTC. Translation gives CASTYADRVGYTF.

J is TRBJ2-7 and V is TRBV7-2, with TRBD2 matching 12 bases. This CDR3 contains 16 residues. The junction had 9 bases not matched to a gene; V was cut back by 3 bases and J by 6 bases. Germline-derived CDR1 and CDR2 are SGHTA and FQGNSA. CDR3 coding DNA: TGTGCCAGCAGCTTTCAGGGGACTAGCGGGTTCTCCGAGCAGTACTTC. This codes for CASSFQGTSGFSEQYF. The full variable domain, completed using reference TRBV7-2 and TRBJ2-7, is GAGVSQSPSNKVTEKGKDVELRCDPISGHTALYWYRQSLGQGLEFLIYFQGNSAPDKSGLPSDRFSAERTGGSVSTLTIQRTQQEDSAVYLCASSFQGTSGFSEQYFGPGTRLTVT.

This clone was detected only once. This chain uses TRBV7-2 with TRBJ1-3, with a tentative D call TRBD1 (5 bases). Trimming cost V 1 base and J 2 bases, with 18 bases left between them. CDR3 length: 18 amino acids. CDR1 and CDR2 (germline): SGHTA, FQGNSA. CDR3 region: CASSLGPRSGRTGNTIYF. CDR3 nucleotide sequence: TGTGCCAGCAGCTTAGGCCCTCGCTCAGGGAGGACTGGAAACACCATATATTTT.

V is TRBV4-2 and J is TRBJ2-5; TRBD1 matches 7 bases. With 4 bases clipped from V and 5 bases from J, the junction kept 7 bases outside the gene matches. CDR1 is LGHNA, CDR2 YNFKEQ, per germline. There are 14 residues in the CDR3. CDR3 sequence (DNA): TGTGCCAGCAGCCCAGTAGGGACAGAGGAGACCCAGTACTTC. This sequence encodes CASSPVGTEETQYF.

This chain links TRBV15 with TRBJ1-5; a weak D match, TRBD1 (5 bases). Germline CDR1 is LNHNV and CDR2 is YYDKDF (reference sequence). This CDR3 spans 14 amino acids. Trimming removed 0 bases at V and 4 bases at J, with 7 bases between. CDR3 in amino acids: CATSRDDRNQPQHF. The CDR3 DNA follows: TGTGCCACCAGCAGAGATGACAGAAATCAGCCCCAGCATTTT.

The rearrangement uses TRBV5-6 and TRBJ1-2; tentatively, D is TRBD1 (6 bases). Germline V gene lookup returns CDR1 SGHDT and CDR2 YYEEEE. The CDR3 runs 13 residues. V was cut by 0 bases and J by 3 bases, with 6 bases left in between. In DNA form, the CDR3 reads TGTGCCAGCAGCTTGGGACAGGACTATGGCTACACCTTC. Protein: CASSLGQDYGYTF.

The chain is built from TRBV9 and TRBJ2-3, with a tentative D call TRBD2 (5 bases). The CDR3 length is 16 residues. Germline CDR1 and CDR2: SGDLS and YYNGEE. V lost 2 bases, J lost 4 bases, and 17 bases lay in between. CDR3 in DNA: TGTGCCAGCAGCGTGTCGGGATCTAGCCGCGCAGATACGCAGTATTTT. Residues: CASSVSGSSRADTQYF.

V and J are TRBV7-2 and TRBJ2-3; D possibly matches TRBD1 or TRBD2 (7 bases each). V was cut by 0 bases and J by 9 bases, with 16 bases left in between. The length of the CDR3 is 15 residues. CDR1 and CDR2 from the germline V gene are SGHTA and FQGNSA. The CDR3 DNA follows: TGTGCCAGCAGCTTAGCACGGACTAGGGGGCGGACGCAGTATTTT. This encodes CASSLARTRGRTQYF.

With respect to this clone: The same CDR3 is also encoded by other DNA sequences in this sample. This chain joins TRBV6-6 and TRBJ2-1; D not certain. V lost 0 bases, J lost 9 bases, and 6 bases lay in between. This CDR3 comprises 12 residues. Germline V gene sequence: CDR1 MNHNY, CDR2 SVGAGI (reference sequence). The CDR3 protein is CASSYSGPEQFF. The CDR3 DNA reads as TGTGCCAGCAGTTACTCCGGGCCTGAGCAGTTCTTC.

V is TRBV19 and J is TRBJ2-7, with D tentatively TRBD1 (6 bases). The CDR3 contains 14 residues. Germline loops: CDR1 LNHDA, CDR2 SQIVND (reference sequence). V was shortened by 4 bases and J by 4 bases, with 14 bases between the two germline ends. CDR3 nucleotide sequence: TGTGCCAGTAGTACCCGACAGGCCCTATACGAGCAGTACTTC. This encodes CASSTRQALYEQYF.

This chain joins TRBV7-9 and TRBJ2-1; D is uncertain. The CDR3 spans 13 residues. V lost 5 bases to trimming and J lost 8 bases, with 13 bases between them. The germline V gene has CDR1 SEHNR and CDR2 FQNEAQ (reference sequence). The CDR3 loop reads CASSPGEGDEQFF. Here the CDR3 DNA reads TGTGCCAGCAGCCCCGGAGAAGGCGATGAGCAGTTCTTC.

The chain recombines TRBV2 with TRBJ2-3; unclear D gene. The length of the CDR3 is 15 residues. CDR1 SNHLY and CDR2 FYNNEI come from the germline V gene. Trimming shortened V by 4 bases and J by 0 bases, and 11 bases separated the two germline ends. CDR3 sequence: CASSGTDLSTDTQYF. The CDR3 DNA is TGTGCCAGCAGTGGGACGGACCTCAGCACAGATACGCAGTATTTT.

V and J are TRBV18 and TRBJ2-7; TRBD1 is a possible D gene (5 bases). Trimming cost V 3 bases and J 5 bases, with 17 bases left between them. This CDR3 is 15 amino acids long. Germline values: CDR1 KGHSH, CDR2 LQKENI. DNA of the CDR3: TGTGCCAGCTCACCTCTCGGTGGGGCCACCGACGAGCAGTACTTC. It yields the protein CASSPLGGATDEQYF. The full variable domain, with the rest looked up from reference TRBV18 and TRBJ2-7, is NAGVMQNPRHLVRRRGQEARLRCSPMKGHSHVYWYRQLPEEGLKFMVYLQKENIIDESGMPKERFSAEFPKEGPSILRIQQVVRGDSAAYFCASSPLGGATDEQYFGPGTRLTVT.

This clone was observed once. The DNA for the CDR3 is TGCGCCAGCAGTGAGCGACTAGCGGGCTACAATGAGCAGTTCTTC. Its protein product is CASSERLAGYNEQFF. The chain joins TRBV10-1 to TRBJ2-1, with 10 positions matching TRBD2. The V segment lost 2 bases and the J segment 3 bases; nucleotides outside the gene matches: 1. Germline CDR1 is WNHNN and CDR2 is SYGVQD (reference sequence). This CDR3 is 15 amino acids long.